This T cell receptor (beta chain) was captured in a study of cytomegalovirus exposure and HLA in healthy donors. Trimming stripped 5 bases from V and 2 bases from J, with 14 bases between. The CDR3 sequence is 15 residues long. The germline CDR1 and CDR2 sequences are MGHRA and YSYEKL. Researchers ran the PCR with 60 Vbeta and 13 Jbeta primers. Generated by immunoSEQ multiplex PCR, the TCRdb table keeps only in-frame clones and is missing some. The table includes about 100,000 clones, 75% detected once. Material: PBMCs. The V gene is TRBV4-1, the J gene TRBJ2-3, with D possibly matching TRBD1 (5 bases). This receptor was identified in a man between 45 and 60 years old in good health and CMV-seronegative. CDR3 DNA: TGCGCCAGCAGCTCCTGGGGCGGACCCACAGATACGCAGTATTTT. Translated, it gives CASSSWGGPTDTQYF.